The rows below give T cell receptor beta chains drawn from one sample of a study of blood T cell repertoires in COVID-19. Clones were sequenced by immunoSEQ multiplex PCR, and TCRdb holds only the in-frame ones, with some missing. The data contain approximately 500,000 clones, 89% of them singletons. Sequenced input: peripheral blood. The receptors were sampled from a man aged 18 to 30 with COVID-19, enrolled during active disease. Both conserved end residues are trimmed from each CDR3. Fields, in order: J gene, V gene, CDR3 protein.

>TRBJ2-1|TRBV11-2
ASSLDGRGFNEQF
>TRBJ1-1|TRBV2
ASLVTEAF
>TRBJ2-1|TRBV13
ASSAQAQGEDNEQF
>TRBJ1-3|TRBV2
ASSERRGAGNTIY
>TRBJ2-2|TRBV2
AGSLTSGTPGELF
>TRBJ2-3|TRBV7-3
ASSPSAEITDTQY
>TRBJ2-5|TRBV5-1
ASSPGLDRETQY
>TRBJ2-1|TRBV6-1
ASSENSSRF
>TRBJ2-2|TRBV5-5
ASSLVQGGGELF
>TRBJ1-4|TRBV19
ASSIRGREKLF
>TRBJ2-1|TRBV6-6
ASSYWGDEQF
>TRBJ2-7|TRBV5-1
ASSLDYPTYEQY
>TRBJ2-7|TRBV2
ASTGTRKGTYEQY
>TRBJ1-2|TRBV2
ASRERGTFGGYT
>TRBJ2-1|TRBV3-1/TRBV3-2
ASSGTSAYNEQF
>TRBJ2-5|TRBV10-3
AISEGGGAGETQY
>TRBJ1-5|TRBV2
ASSEMGQSQPQH
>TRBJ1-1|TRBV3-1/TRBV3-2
ASSSTGSTEAF
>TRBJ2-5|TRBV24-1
ATSDFQGETQY
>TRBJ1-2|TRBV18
ASSPDRDSYGYT
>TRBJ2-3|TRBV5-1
ASSIGGSEDTQY
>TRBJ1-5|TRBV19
ASSMEGRGDQPQH
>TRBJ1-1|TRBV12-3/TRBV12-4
ASSLYRGATF
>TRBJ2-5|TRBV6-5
ANSPPAGSPQTQY
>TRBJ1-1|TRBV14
ASSQDLAPTATEAF
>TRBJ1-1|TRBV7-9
ASSLTPRLGTEAF
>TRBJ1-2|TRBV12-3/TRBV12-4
ASSYSYGYT